This entry describes one T cell receptor beta chain. The antigen is unknown. Per sample, around 100,000 TCR templates were assayed. Method: immunoSEQ multiplex PCR; TCRdb's copy keeps in-frame clones and lacks some. The repertoire holds 50,000 to 70,000 clones, 96% seen once, with around 0.093% in the top ten. This sample stems from a study of siplizumab effects on memory and regulatory T cells. Donor pairs, a few in total, had unstimulated naive, memory, effector memory and TEMRA subsets sequenced. The CDR3 covers 17 residues. Trimming stripped 0 bases from V and 4 bases from J, with 17 bases between. CDR1 and CDR2 from the germline V gene are SNHLY and FYNNEI. Study results and caveats: Memory cells seemed less diverse than naive T cells, which also seemed major contributors to the alloresponse. There were only a minor fraction of alloreactive clones that mapped to unstimulated subsets.

The sequence was obtained from a human donor in good health. The chain carries TRBV2 and TRBJ2-3, with D possibly TRBD1 on 6 matching bases. Sequenced input: naive CD8+ T cells sorted from blood. CDR3 DNA sequence: TGTGCCAGCAGTGAAGCCTTGGACAGTCTATTCGCAGATACGCAGTATTTT. This gives the protein CASSEALDSLFADTQYF.